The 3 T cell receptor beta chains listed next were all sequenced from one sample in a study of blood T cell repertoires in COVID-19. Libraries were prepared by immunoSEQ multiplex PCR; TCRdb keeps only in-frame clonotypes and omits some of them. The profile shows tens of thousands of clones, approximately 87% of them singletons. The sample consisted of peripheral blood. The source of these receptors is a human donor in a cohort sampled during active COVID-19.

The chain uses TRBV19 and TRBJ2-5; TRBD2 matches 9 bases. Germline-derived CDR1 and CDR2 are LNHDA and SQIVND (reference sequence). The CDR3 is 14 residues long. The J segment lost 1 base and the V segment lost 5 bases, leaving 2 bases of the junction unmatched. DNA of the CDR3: TGTGCCAGTAGTGTGACTAGCGGCCAAGAGACCCAGTACTTC. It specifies CASSVTSGQETQYF.

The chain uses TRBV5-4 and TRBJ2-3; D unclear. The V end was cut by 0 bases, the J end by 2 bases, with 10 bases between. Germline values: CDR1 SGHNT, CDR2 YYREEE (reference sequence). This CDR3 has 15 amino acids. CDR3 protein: CASSLERGSTDTQYF. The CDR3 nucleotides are TGTGCCAGCAGCTTGGAGCGAGGATCCACAGATACGCAGTATTTT. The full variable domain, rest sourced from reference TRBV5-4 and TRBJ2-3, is ETGVTQSPTHLIKTRGQQVTLRCSSQSGHNTVSWYQQALGQGPQFIFQYYREEENGRGNFPPRFSGLQFPNYSSELNVNALELDDSALYLCASSLERGSTDTQYFGPGTRLTVL.

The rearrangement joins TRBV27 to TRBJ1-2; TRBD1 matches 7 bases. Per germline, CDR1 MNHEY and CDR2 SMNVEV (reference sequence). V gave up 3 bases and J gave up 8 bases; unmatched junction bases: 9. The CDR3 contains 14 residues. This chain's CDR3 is CASSLAGGFGGYTF. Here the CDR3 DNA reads TGTGCCAGCAGTTTGGCAGGGGGGTTTGGCGGCTACACCTTC.